Sequencing of this TCR beta chain was carried out in a study of blood T cell repertoires in COVID-19. Researchers sorted participants into cohorts using their self-reported clinical history. This clone was counted a single time. Trimming removed 5 bases from V and 5 bases from J, with 14 bases in between. Germline CDR1 LGHNT, CDR2 FRNRAP. The CDR3 sequence is 14 residues long. The method was immunoSEQ multiplex PCR; TCRdb's version includes in-frame clones alone and lacks a portion of them. The sample lists a few hundred thousand clones, around nine tenths occurring once. The receptor was derived from a woman aged 45-65 years who had recovered from COVID-19. Sample: PBMCs or T cells enriched from blood (not recorded which). The chain uses TRBV12-5 and TRBJ2-3; tentative D call: TRBD1 (6 bases). The CDR3 DNA follows: TGTGCTAGTGGTCCCTCCCGGGACAAAGATACGCAGTATTTT. Its protein product is CASGPSRDKDTQYF.